These 30 T cell receptor beta chains share one sample of origin, sequenced in a study of blood T cell repertoires in COVID-19. Sequencing was performed with immunoSEQ multiplex PCR; in TCRdb, only in-frame clones are kept and a portion is missing. Here the sample spans 350,000 to 550,000 clones, 87% being singletons. Specimen: PBMCs or T cells enriched from blood (not recorded which). These receptors originate from a woman aged 18-29 years with acute COVID-19.

DNA of the CDR3: TGTGCCAGCAGCTTAGGACAGGGGGCTTATGAGCAGTTCTTC. Translating gives CASSLGQGAYEQFF. The V gene is TRBV7-8, the J gene TRBJ2-1; 10 nucleotides align to TRBD1. CDR3 length: 14 residues. With 1 base clipped from V and 8 bases from J, the junction kept 2 bases outside the gene matches. Germline CDR1 reads SGHVS; CDR2 reads FQNEAQ.

This chain joins TRBV5-6 and TRBJ2-7; TRBD1 might be the D (6 bases). The CDR3 sequence is 12 residues long. Trimming stripped 3 bases from V and 3 bases from J, with 7 bases between. The germline V gene has CDR1 SGHDT and CDR2 YYEEEE. The DNA for the CDR3 is TGTGCCAGCAGCTACAGGGTCTACGAGCAGTACTTC. It encodes CASSYRVYEQYF.

CDR3 in amino acids: CASSSLDRDEGQYF. CDR3 in DNA: TGTGCCAGCAGTTCATTGGACAGGGATGAGGGGCAGTACTTC. The V and J genes are TRBV6-2 or TRBV6-3 and TRBJ2-7, with 8 bases lining up with TRBD1. Looked up from germline, CDR1 is MNHEY and CDR2 is SVGEGT. This CDR3 is built from 14 residues. Unmatched junction bases numbered 11, after V lost 4 bases and J lost 9 bases.

The chain couples TRBV18 to TRBJ2-7; D perhaps matches TRBD1 (5 bases). Per germline, CDR1 KGHSH and CDR2 LQKENI. Trimming left V 6 bases short and J 4 bases short, with 19 bases between. The CDR3 is made up of 15 amino acids. The CDR3 bases are TGTGCCAGCTCCCCCCCGGCCCTAGGGGTTTACGAGCAGTACTTC. Translation: CASSPPALGVYEQYF.

The chain combines TRBV3-1 (or the pseudogene TRBV3-2) with TRBJ1-6; D is undetermined. This CDR3 region has 16 residues. CDR1 and CDR2 from the germline V gene are LGHDT and YNNKEL (reference sequence). The V end lost 0 bases, the J end lost 7 bases, and 13 bases lay between the germline ends. In DNA, the CDR3 is TGTGCCAGCAGCCAAGACCGCGTGAGGGCGAATTCACCCCTCCACTTT. Residues: CASSQDRVRANSPLHF.

The CDR3 protein is CASSKGGQRGGTDTQYF. The CDR3 DNA follows: TGTGCCAGCAGCAAAGGAGGCCAGCGGGGGGGCACAGATACGCAGTATTTT. V gene TRBV21-1 combines with J gene TRBJ2-3; the tabulated D call, TRBD2, remains unverified against the DNA. TRBV21-1 is classified as a pseudogene. This CDR3 is built from 17 residues.

This sequence joins TRBV23-1 and TRBJ1-2, with TRBD1 matching over 8 bases. TRBV23-1 is labeled an ORF, and its function is uncertain. J lost 8 bases, V lost 2 bases, and 16 bases had no gene match. The CDR3 loop spans 17 amino acids. This CDR3 is CASSQPRMTGDRSGYTF. Written as DNA, the CDR3 is TGCGCCAGCAGTCAACCCAGGATGACAGGGGATCGGTCCGGCTACACCTTC.

This sequence joins TRBV6-2 or TRBV6-3 and TRBJ1-1; no clear D. The CDR3 is made up of 13 amino acids. Germline lookup yields CDR1 MNHEY and CDR2 SVGEGT. V shed 6 bases and J shed 1 base, with 9 bases lying between them. The CDR3 nucleotides read TGTGCCAGCAGCCCTCAGGCGAACACTGAAGCTTTCTTT. This sequence encodes CASSPQANTEAFF.

This chain connects TRBV4-1 to TRBJ1-1, with 7 bases matching TRBD1. Looked up from germline, CDR1 is MGHRA and CDR2 is YSYEKL. The CDR3 runs to 14 residues. The V gene end was trimmed by 3 bases and the J gene end by 11 bases; junction bases not matched to a gene: 12. The CDR3: CASSQPTGSRFAFF. CDR3 bases: TGCGCCAGCAGCCAGCCGACAGGGAGTCGTTTTGCTTTCTTT.

J is TRBJ1-1 and V is TRBV11-2, with a possible D match to TRBD1 (5 bases). This CDR3 spans 15 amino acids. Germline values: CDR1 SGHAT, CDR2 FQNNGV. Trimming cost V 5 bases and J 3 bases, with 16 bases left between them. The CDR3 sequence: CASSPSRGSHTEAFF. CDR3 sequence (DNA): TGTGCCAGCAGCCCTAGCCGGGGGTCCCACACTGAAGCTTTCTTT.

The rearrangement joins TRBV5-6 to TRBJ2-3; D gene unclear. Germline-derived CDR1 and CDR2 are SGHDT and YYEEEE. This CDR3 comprises 15 residues. V lost 0 bases, J lost 5 bases, and 13 bases lay in between. The CDR3 region has the DNA TGTGCCAGCAGCTTGGGGGCGAATCGAGTAGATACGCAGTATTTT. This translates into CASSLGANRVDTQYF.

The chain links TRBV3-1 (or the pseudogene TRBV3-2) to TRBJ1-6, with 8 bases identical to TRBD1. Germline trimming cut 0 bases from V and 16 bases from J; bases unmatched to any gene: 8. In germline, CDR1 is LGHDT, CDR2 YNNKEL (reference sequence). This CDR3 contains 14 residues. CDR3 residues: CASSQDTSRDRLHF. CDR3 in DNA: TGTGCCAGCAGCCAAGATACATCAAGGGACAGGCTCCACTTT.

V usage is TRBV5-1 and J usage is TRBJ1-6; the D is unclear. This CDR3 is 16 amino acids long. V was clipped by 4 bases and J by 10 bases, with 21 bases between them. Germline loops: CDR1 SGHRS, CDR2 YFSETQ. The CDR3 reads CASSTDRFGSGSPLHF. CDR3 nucleotides: TGCGCCAGCAGCACCGACCGGTTTGGGTCGGGATCACCCCTCCACTTT.

The chain links TRBV2 to TRBJ2-2; D unresolved. The CDR3 has 16 residues. Germline CDR1 reads SNHLY; CDR2 reads FYNNEI. The V end lost 8 bases, the J end lost 0 bases, and 16 bases lay between the germline ends. The CDR3 coding sequence is TGTGCCAGCGCTGAAATAGCCGTTTCGAACACCGGGGAGCTGTTTTTT. It yields the protein CASAEIAVSNTGELFF.

The chain has TRBV7-2 and TRBJ2-1, with TRBD2 identical over 11 bases. The germline V gene has CDR1 SGHTA and CDR2 FQGNSA. V was clipped by 2 bases and J by 5 bases; unmatched bases: 2. The CDR3 is 15 amino acids. The CDR3 nucleotides are TGTGCCAGCAGCTTAACTAGCGGGGGAAACAATGAGCAGTTCTTC. Protein sequence: CASSLTSGGNNEQFF.

The CDR3 spells CASSSDRANYGYTF. CDR3 nucleotide sequence: TGTGCCAGCAGCTCGGACAGGGCTAACTATGGCTACACCTTC. The chain employs TRBV5-5 and TRBJ1-2, with 8 nucleotides matching TRBD1. V lost 3 bases, J lost 0 bases, and 1 base stayed unmatched. The CDR3 extends over 14 amino acids. The germline V gene encodes CDR1 SGHKS and CDR2 YYEKEE (reference sequence).

The chain links TRBV10-3 to TRBJ1-6; tentatively, D is TRBD1 (6 bases). V was shortened by 4 bases and J by 5 bases, with 9 bases between the two germline ends. CDR1 and CDR2 from the germline V gene are ENHRY and SYGVKD. The CDR3 spans 14 residues. CDR3 nucleotides: TGTGCCATCAGTGGGGACATGGATAATTCACCCCTCCACTTT. Translating gives CAISGDMDNSPLHF.

This clone appeared a single time. The CDR3 DNA follows: TGTGCCAGCAGCCCGTACACGAACACTGAAGCTTTCTTT. Translated: CASSPYTNTEAFF. The rearrangement joins TRBV7-9 to TRBJ1-1, with D unclear. The ends were cut back, 5 bases at V and 1 base at J, with 8 bases in the middle. The CDR3 totals 13 residues. Per the germline V gene, CDR1 is SEHNR and CDR2 is FQNEAQ (reference sequence).

The CDR3 DNA reads TGTGCCAGCAGCCAAGGAACAGGGCTTTTAAAAAATTCACCCCTCCACTTT. Translating it yields CASSQGTGLLKNSPLHF. The rearrangement joins TRBV3-1 (or the pseudogene TRBV3-2) to TRBJ1-6; D perhaps matches TRBD1 (6 bases). The CDR3 runs to 17 residues. V dropped 1 base and J dropped 7 bases, with 17 bases sitting between them. CDR1 is LGHDT and CDR2 is YNNKEL in the germline V gene (reference sequence).

J is TRBJ2-1 and V is TRBV11-2; TRBD2 agrees at 7 bases. The CDR3 covers 16 residues. CDR1 is SGHAT, CDR2 FQNNGV, per germline. J gave up 8 bases and V 1 base, and 11 bases lay outside the gene matches. DNA for the CDR3: TGTGCCAGCAGCTTAGGAGGAGGCGGGGGATATTATGAGCAGTTCTTC. Translated: CASSLGGGGGYYEQFF.

J is TRBJ1-1 and V is TRBV28; 7 bases line up with TRBD1. The germline CDR1 and CDR2 sequences are MDHEN and SYDVKM. The CDR3 contains 14 residues. V was clipped by 6 bases and J by 8 bases; unmatched bases: 12. CDR3 loop: CASRRGGEALEAFF. The DNA of the CDR3 is TGTGCCAGCAGGAGAGGGGGCGAGGCATTGGAAGCTTTCTTT.

The genes are TRBV25-1 and TRBJ2-7, with TRBD1 as a possible D gene (5 bases). The CDR3 covers 14 residues. The V gene lost 6 bases and the J gene lost 2 bases, with 14 bases spanning the gap. CDR1 is MGHDK, CDR2 SYGVNS, per germline. This CDR3 is CASRDRSRAYEQYF. CDR3 nucleotide sequence: TGTGCCAGCAGGGACCGATCCAGGGCCTACGAGCAGTACTTC.

This chain joins TRBV4-3 and TRBJ2-1; TRBD1 aligns across 8 bases. Germline CDR1 LGHNA, CDR2 YSLEER. V was clipped by 1 base and J by 4 bases; unmatched bases: 9. The CDR3 has 17 amino acids. CDR3 in amino acids: CASSQVPAGQEYNEQFF. The CDR3 coding sequence is TGCGCCAGCAGCCAAGTTCCCGCGGGACAGGAATACAATGAGCAGTTCTTC.

This sequence joins TRBV3-1 (or the pseudogene TRBV3-2) and TRBJ2-7; possibly TRBD1 for D (5 bases). CDR3 size: 14 residues. The V end lost 5 bases, the J end lost 3 bases, and 14 bases lay between the germline ends. Germline CDR1 and CDR2: LGHDT and YNNKEL (reference sequence). The CDR3 region is CASSTQGGCYEQYF. CDR3 DNA sequence: TGTGCCAGCAGCACTCAGGGTGGGTGCTACGAGCAGTACTTC.

CDR3 residues: CAITRQGTNYGYTF. In DNA form, the CDR3 reads TGTGCCATCACAAGACAGGGTACCAACTATGGCTACACCTTC. The rearrangement links TRBV10-3 to TRBJ1-2; 7 nucleotides align to TRBD1. V trimming: 7 bases; J trimming: 2 bases; junction bases outside the gene matches: 7. The length of the CDR3 is 14 residues. The V gene's germline CDR1 is ENHRY and CDR2 SYGVKD.

V gene TRBV4-3 combines with J gene TRBJ1-1; tentatively, D is TRBD1 (6 bases). This CDR3 has 14 amino acids. Per the germline V gene, CDR1 is LGHNA and CDR2 is YSLEER. V was clipped by 2 bases and J by 1 base, with 8 bases between them. CDR3 in DNA: TGCGCCAGCAGCCAAACGGACAGGAACACTGAAGCTTTCTTT. Translating it yields CASSQTDRNTEAFF.

This clone was recorded once. The CDR3 sequence: CASSLTRRGGELFF. The CDR3 DNA sequence: TGTGCCAGCAGTTTAACCAGGAGGGGCGGGGAGCTGTTTTTT. This sequence joins TRBV28 and TRBJ2-2; D perhaps matches TRBD2 (6 bases). From germline, CDR1 is MDHEN and CDR2 SYDVKM. Trimming stripped 2 bases from V and 7 bases from J, with 11 bases between. The CDR3 has 14 residues.

This sequence joins TRBV19 and TRBJ1-1; D gene ambiguous. Between the trimmed V and J ends, which lost 3 bases and 0 bases, there was a span of 11 bases. The CDR3 has 15 residues. The germline V gene encodes CDR1 LNHDA and CDR2 SQIVND (reference sequence). The CDR3 DNA reads TGTGCCAGTAGTATTACATCCTCGATGAACACTGAAGCTTTCTTT. As protein: CASSITSSMNTEAFF.

The chain employs TRBV30 and TRBJ1-1; D is perhaps TRBD1 (5 bases). The CDR3 contains 13 residues. Per the germline V gene, CDR1 is GTSNPN and CDR2 is SVGIG (reference sequence). V was cut by 4 bases and J by 1 base, with 10 bases left in between. The DNA of the CDR3 is TGTGCCTGGACCCGCCAGGGGAACACTGAAGCTTTCTTT. This sequence encodes CAWTRQGNTEAFF.

The chain combines TRBV7-2 with TRBJ2-1; weak D call: TRBD2 (6 bases). The CDR3 spans 15 residues. Trimming shortened V by 2 bases and J by 10 bases, and 18 bases separated the two germline ends. Germline lookup yields CDR1 SGHTA and CDR2 FQGNSA. The CDR3 loop is CASSLTGSMGGEQFF. CDR3 DNA sequence: TGTGCCAGCAGCTTAACCGGGAGTATGGGTGGCGAGCAGTTCTTC.